The 14 T cell receptor beta chains presented below share a single source sample, sequenced in a study of Ad26.COV2.S vaccination and SARS-CoV-2 variants. TCRdb's copy holds only in-frame clones and misses some; the assay was immunoSEQ multiplex PCR. The table lists about 470,000 clones, less than 95% of them singletons, with about 4.5% in the top ten. Treatment described: some 20 received Ad26.COV2.S at low or high dose, single or two shots; 5 received placebo; per-sample allocation not given. On day 63 after the first injection, vaccine and placebo recipients gave samples. The source material was peripheral blood, sampled in a trial of Ad26.COV2.S vaccine versus placebo. Receptor source: a person aged 18-60 years who received the Ad26.COV2.S COVID-19 vaccine or a placebo.

The chain is built from TRBV28 and TRBJ2-7, with 16 nucleotides matching TRBD2. Germline V gene sequence: CDR1 MDHEN, CDR2 SYDVKM. The J segment lost 3 bases and the V segment lost 5 bases, leaving 7 bases of the junction unmatched. CDR3 length: 17 amino acids. The CDR3 DNA reads as TGTGCCAGCAGTACCGGGACTAGCGGGGGGGGGCACTACGAGCAGTACTTC. Its translation: CASSTGTSGGGHYEQYF.

This sequence joins TRBV12-3 or TRBV12-4 and TRBJ1-3; D remains unclear. The germline V and J ends were trimmed by 6 bases and 4 bases, with 10 bases remaining between them. The CDR3 covers 13 residues. CDR3 loop: CASRNSGGNTIYF. DNA for the CDR3: TGTGCCAGCAGGAACTCCGGGGGAAACACCATATATTTT.

The gene calls are TRBV5-1 and TRBJ2-5; no definite D call. Trimming removed 1 base from V and 3 bases from J, with 1 base in between. The germline V gene encodes CDR1 SGHRS and CDR2 YFSETQ. The CDR3 runs 11 residues. The CDR3 here is CASSLKETQYF. The CDR3 DNA reads as TGCGCCAGCAGCTTGAAAGAGACCCAGTACTTC.

The chain recombines TRBV7-2 with TRBJ2-1; unclear D gene. This CDR3 spans 13 amino acids. Germline V gene lookup returns CDR1 SGHTA and CDR2 FQGNSA. V was cut by 5 bases and J by 4 bases, with 9 bases left in between. CDR3 sequence: CASSISRYNEQFF. CDR3 nucleotide sequence: TGTGCCAGCAGCATATCCCGTTACAATGAGCAGTTCTTC. Combining the CDR3 with reference TRBV7-2 and TRBJ2-1 gives the whole variable domain GAGVSQSPSNKVTEKGKDVELRCDPISGHTALYWYRQSLGQGLEFLIYFQGNSAPDKSGLPSDRFSAERTGGSVSTLTIQRTQQEDSAVYLCASSISRYNEQFFGPGTRLTVL.

The rearrangement uses TRBV7-9 and TRBJ1-2; the D is unclear. V was shortened by 1 base and J by 4 bases, with 13 bases between the two germline ends. The CDR3 length is 15 residues. The germline V gene has CDR1 SEHNR and CDR2 FQNEAQ (reference sequence). In nucleotides, the CDR3 is TGTGCCAGCAGCTTAGTTCCGGTGCTAAGCTATGGCTACACCTTC. Protein product: CASSLVPVLSYGYTF.

The chain has TRBV9 and TRBJ2-7, with D perhaps matching TRBD1 or TRBD2 (5 bases each). Germline V lookup: CDR1 SGDLS, CDR2 YYNGEE. This CDR3 comprises 14 residues. V was clipped by 4 bases and J by 2 bases, with 13 bases between them. CDR3 coding DNA: TGTGCCAGCAGCATCGGGACGGAGACCTACGAGCAGTACTTC. This encodes CASSIGTETYEQYF.

The chain combines TRBV19 with TRBJ1-4; 10 bases agree with TRBD1. With V trimmed by 7 bases and J by 7 bases, 6 bases remained unmatched. This CDR3 region has 14 residues. Per the germline V gene, CDR1 is LNHDA and CDR2 is SQIVND (reference sequence). The CDR3 protein is CASISTGGSEKLFF. Written as DNA, the CDR3 is TGTGCCAGTATTTCGACAGGGGGCAGTGAAAAACTGTTTTTT.

The CDR3 here is CASSLGGGRAYNEQFF. CDR3 DNA sequence: TGTGCCAGCAGCTTAGGCGGCGGGAGGGCCTACAATGAGCAGTTCTTC. The chain joins TRBV11-3 to TRBJ2-1; TRBD2 agrees at 9 bases. After removal of 1 base from V and 2 bases from J, the junction contained 3 bases not matched to a gene. CDR1 and CDR2 from the germline V gene are SGHNT and YENEEA. CDR3 length: 16 amino acids.

The rearrangement uses TRBV6-5 and TRBJ1-2; TRBD1 aligns across 12 bases. J gave up 8 bases and V 6 bases, and 4 bases lay outside the gene matches. Germline V gene lookup returns CDR1 MNHEY and CDR2 SVGAGI. The CDR3 is 13 amino acids. CDR3: CASSRGQGAGYTF. The CDR3 DNA is TGTGCCAGCAGCCGGGGACAGGGGGCCGGCTACACCTTC.

Written as DNA, the CDR3 is TGTGCCAGCAGTTTAAGTCGGGGGGGGCTCACTGAAGCTTTCTTT. Protein product: CASSLSRGGLTEAFF. The chain recombines TRBV6-5 with TRBJ1-1; a weak D match, TRBD1 (6 bases). Germline CDR1 reads MNHEY; CDR2 reads SVGAGI. V was shortened by 4 bases and J by 4 bases, with 16 bases between the two germline ends. CDR3 length: 15 residues.

The V gene is TRBV27, the J gene TRBJ1-6, with 8 bases fitting TRBD1. Germline values: CDR1 MNHEY, CDR2 SMNVEV (reference sequence). The V segment lost 7 bases and the J segment 4 bases; nucleotides outside the gene matches: 6. The CDR3 runs 15 residues. CDR3 bases: TGTGCCAGCATCAAACGACAGGGGTATAATTCACCCCTCCACTTT. Translation: CASIKRQGYNSPLHF.

J is TRBJ1-1 and V is TRBV7-9; a possible D gene is TRBD1 (6 bases). Germline CDR1 is SEHNR and CDR2 is FQNEAQ (reference sequence). V was cut by 5 bases and J by 5 bases, with 21 bases left in between. CDR3 length: 16 residues. CDR3 residues: CASSPRGLRGETEAFF. In DNA form, the CDR3 reads TGTGCCAGCAGCCCGAGGGGTCTCAGGGGAGAGACTGAAGCTTTCTTT.

V and J are TRBV7-2 and TRBJ2-7, with a possible D match to TRBD2 (7 bases). V was clipped by 0 bases and J by 2 bases, with 14 bases between them. Germline assignment: CDR1 SGHTA and CDR2 FQGNSA. The CDR3 length is 16 residues. The CDR3 nucleotides are TGTGCCAGCAGCTTAGCGGGGGGCGGGAGCCCCTACGAGCAGTACTTC. This translates into CASSLAGGGSPYEQYF.

The V gene is TRBV7-6, the J gene TRBJ2-2, with D perhaps TRBD1 (6 bases). The CDR3 has 15 amino acids. Germline-derived CDR1 and CDR2 are SGHVS and FNYEAQ. V was cut by 3 bases and J by 2 bases, with 10 bases left in between. DNA of the CDR3: TGTGCCAGCAGCTTCCGGGACACCAACACCGGGGAGCTGTTTTTT. This gives the protein CASSFRDTNTGELFF.